The sequence of this T cell receptor (beta chain) was determined in a study of OX40 agonist ivuxolimab in advanced cancers. On this clone itself: No antigen is known for it.

Produced via immunoSEQ multiplex PCR; TCRdb's table is partial and in-frame only. The repertoire has about 69,000 clones, roughly 90% of them found once; the top ten carry 0.25% to 0.3%. The CDR3 spans 14 residues. V lost 6 bases and J lost 4, with 15 bases in between. Germline loops: CDR1 SQVTM, CDR2 ANQGSEA. At baseline, cycle 4 day 1, and cycle 7 day 1, blood was sampled. General study points: Relative to CD4+, CD8+ T cells held more expanded clones on average. Which antigen the expanded peripheral T cells recognized is unknown.

The receptor's source is an adult with an advanced solid tumor such as melanoma, head and neck, liver or kidney cancer. The V and J genes are TRBV29-1 and TRBJ2-2; D is unresolved. The source material was CD4+ or CD8+ T cells sorted from blood, sampled in a trial of the OX40 agonist ivuxolimab. CDR3 residues: CSVLVVGVTGELFF. The CDR3 DNA is TGCAGCGTCCTGGTGGTGGGTGTCACCGGGGAGCTGTTTTTT.